Below, 3 T cell receptor beta chains from the same sample are listed, as sequenced in a study of regulatory T cells. Study results and limitations: In CD3G deficiency, regulatory T cells had lower Shannon diversity than autologous conventional CD4+ and control regulatory cells.

Amplification used 52 TRBV primers and 13 TRBJ primers. Some clones are missing from TCRdb's copy, which holds only in-frame ones; the method was immunoSEQ multiplex PCR. Here the sample spans about 2,300 clones, around 93% being singletons. These receptors' antigens are unknown. Material for sequencing was CD4+ Tregs sorted from blood. The receptors shown here come from a child aged 5-17 years with CD3G deficiency.

The chain is built from TRBV6-1 and TRBJ2-7, with 8 positions matching TRBD2. Germline V lookup: CDR1 MNHNS, CDR2 SASEGT. CDR3 size: 14 residues. V lost 8 bases, J lost 6 bases, and 12 bases stayed unmatched. The CDR3 DNA is TGTGCCAGCGCCCCCAGGCCGGGAGGGACCGAGCAGTACTTC. Encoded protein: CASAPRPGGTEQYF.

The V gene is TRBV5-1, the J gene TRBJ1-1; D is uncertain. Germline values: CDR1 SGHRS, CDR2 YFSETQ. Between the trimmed V and J ends, which lost 5 bases and 1 base, there was a span of 9 bases. The CDR3 runs to 13 residues. The CDR3 bases are TGCGCCAGCAGGACCTCTCAGAACACTGAAGCTTTCTTT. Translation: CASRTSQNTEAFF.

This clone was picked up one time. The genes are TRBV7-9 and TRBJ2-3; D is possibly TRBD2 (6 bases). The germline V and J ends were trimmed by 1 base and 5 bases, with 13 bases remaining between them. The CDR3 length is 15 residues. Per germline, CDR1 SEHNR and CDR2 FQNEAQ (reference sequence). For the CDR3, the DNA is TGTGCCAGCAGCTTAGGCGGGAAGGGGAAAGATACGCAGTATTTT. It is translated as CASSLGGKGKDTQYF. The variable domain in full, with the rest retrieved from reference TRBV7-9 and TRBJ2-3, is DTGVSQNPRHKITKRGQNVTFRCDPISEHNRLYWYRQTLGQGPEFLTYFQNEAQLEKSRLLSDRFSAERPKGSFSTLEIQRTEQGDSAMYLCASSLGGKGKDTQYFGPGTRLTVL.